This T cell receptor beta chain is from a study of cytomegalovirus exposure and HLA in healthy donors. Turning to the study itself: In an early release, HLA-typed donors contributed about 79 million unique TCR sequences.

This clone was found a few times. The antigen remains unidentified. General study points: Most likely, a cluster of highly shared sequence variants arose as a sequencing artifact. In a later analysis, at a false discovery rate of 0.05, 15,000 to 20,000 TCR beta sequences were associated with HLA alleles.

The PCR made use of 60 Vbeta and 13 Jbeta primers. Sequencing was performed with immunoSEQ multiplex PCR; in TCRdb, only in-frame clones are kept and a portion is missing. The sample lists 90,000 to 120,000 clones, under 80% occurring once. Germline assignment: CDR1 SGHVS and CDR2 FNYEAQ. Germline trimming cut 0 bases from V and 8 bases from J; bases unmatched to any gene: 7. The CDR3 has 16 residues. Source material: PBMCs. This chain joins TRBV7-6 and TRBJ2-1; 10 bases are shared with TRBD2. The receptor's source is a woman in her thirties or forties in good health and CMV-seropositive. In nucleotides, the CDR3 is TGTGCCAGCAGCTTAGCTTCAGCGGGGGGGCTCTATGAGCAGTTCTTC. Translation gives CASSLASAGGLYEQFF.